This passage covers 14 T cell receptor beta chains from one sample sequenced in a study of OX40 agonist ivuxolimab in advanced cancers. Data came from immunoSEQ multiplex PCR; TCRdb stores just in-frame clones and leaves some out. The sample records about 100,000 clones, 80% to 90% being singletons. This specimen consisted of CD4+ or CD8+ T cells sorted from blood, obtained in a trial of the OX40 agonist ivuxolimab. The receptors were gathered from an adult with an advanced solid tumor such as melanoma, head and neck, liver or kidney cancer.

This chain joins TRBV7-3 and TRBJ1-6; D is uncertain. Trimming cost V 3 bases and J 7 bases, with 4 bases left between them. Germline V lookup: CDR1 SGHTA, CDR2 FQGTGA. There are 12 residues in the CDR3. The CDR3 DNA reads TGTGCCAGCAGCTTGGGGAATTCACCCCTCCACTTT. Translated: CASSLGNSPLHF.

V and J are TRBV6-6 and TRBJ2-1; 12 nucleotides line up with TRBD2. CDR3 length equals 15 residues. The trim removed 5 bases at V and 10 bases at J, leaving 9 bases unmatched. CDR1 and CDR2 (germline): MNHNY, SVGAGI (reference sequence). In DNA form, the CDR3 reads TGTGCCAGCAGTCCTAGCGGGGGGGTGGATTTCGAGCAGTTCTTC. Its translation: CASSPSGGVDFEQFF.

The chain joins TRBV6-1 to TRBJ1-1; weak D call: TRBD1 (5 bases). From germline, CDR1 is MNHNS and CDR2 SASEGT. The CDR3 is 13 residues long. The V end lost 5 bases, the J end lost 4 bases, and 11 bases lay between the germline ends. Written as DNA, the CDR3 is TGTGCCAGCAGTCCCCAGGGTGGCACTGAAGCTTTCTTT. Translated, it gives CASSPQGGTEAFF.

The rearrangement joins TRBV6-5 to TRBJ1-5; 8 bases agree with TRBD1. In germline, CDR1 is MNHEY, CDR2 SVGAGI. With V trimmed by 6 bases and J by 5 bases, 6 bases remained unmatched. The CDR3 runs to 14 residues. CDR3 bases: TGTGCCAGCAGCCGAGGACAGGGCGATCAGCCCCAGCATTTT. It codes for CASSRGQGDQPQHF.

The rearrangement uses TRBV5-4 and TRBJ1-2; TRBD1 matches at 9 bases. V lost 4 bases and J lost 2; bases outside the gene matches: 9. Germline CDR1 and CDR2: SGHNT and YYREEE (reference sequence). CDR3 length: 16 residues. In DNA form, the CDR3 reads TGTGCCAGCAGCACGGACAGGGGTTTTCGGAACTATGGCTACACCTTC. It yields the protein CASSTDRGFRNYGYTF. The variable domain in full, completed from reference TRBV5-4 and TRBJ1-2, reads ETGVTQSPTHLIKTRGQQVTLRCSSQSGHNTVSWYQQALGQGPQFIFQYYREEENGRGNFPPRFSGLQFPNYSSELNVNALELDDSALYLCASSTDRGFRNYGYTFGSGTRLTVV.

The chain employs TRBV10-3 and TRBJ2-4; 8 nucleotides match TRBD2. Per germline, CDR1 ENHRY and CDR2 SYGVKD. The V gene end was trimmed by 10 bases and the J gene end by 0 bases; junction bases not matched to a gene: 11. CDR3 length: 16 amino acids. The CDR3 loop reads CATEAGGGGAKNIQYF. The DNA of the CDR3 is TGTGCCACAGAGGCGGGGGGCGGTGGAGCCAAAAACATTCAGTACTTC.

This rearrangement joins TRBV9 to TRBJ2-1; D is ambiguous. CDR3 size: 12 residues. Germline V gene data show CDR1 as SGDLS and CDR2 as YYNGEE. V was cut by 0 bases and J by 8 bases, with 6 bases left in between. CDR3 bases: TGTGCCAGCAGCGTAGACCGGGATGAGCAGTTCTTC. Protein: CASSVDRDEQFF.

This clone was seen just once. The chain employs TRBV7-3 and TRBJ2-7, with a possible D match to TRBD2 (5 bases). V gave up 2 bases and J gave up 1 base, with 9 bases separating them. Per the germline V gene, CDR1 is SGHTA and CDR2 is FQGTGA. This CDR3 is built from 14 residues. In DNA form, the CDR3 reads TGTGCCAGCAGCTTAGATCCGGGGTCCTACGAGCAGTACTTC. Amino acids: CASSLDPGSYEQYF.

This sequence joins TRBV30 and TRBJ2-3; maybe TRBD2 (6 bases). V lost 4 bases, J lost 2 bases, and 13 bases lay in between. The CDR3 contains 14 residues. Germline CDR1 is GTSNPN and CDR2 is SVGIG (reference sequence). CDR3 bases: TGTGCCTGGACCCTCGGGGGATCCACAGATACGCAGTATTTT. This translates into CAWTLGGSTDTQYF.

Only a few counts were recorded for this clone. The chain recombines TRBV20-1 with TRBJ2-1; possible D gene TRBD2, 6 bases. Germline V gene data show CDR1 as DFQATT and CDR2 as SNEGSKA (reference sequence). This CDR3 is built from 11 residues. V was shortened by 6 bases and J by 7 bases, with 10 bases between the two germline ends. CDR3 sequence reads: CSAEGRNEQFF. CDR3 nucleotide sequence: TGCAGTGCGGAGGGGCGAAATGAGCAGTTCTTC.

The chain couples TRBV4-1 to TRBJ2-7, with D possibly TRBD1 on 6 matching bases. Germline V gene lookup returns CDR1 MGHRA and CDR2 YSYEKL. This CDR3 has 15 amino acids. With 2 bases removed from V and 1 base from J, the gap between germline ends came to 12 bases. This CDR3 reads CASSQPTTGSYEQYF. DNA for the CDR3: TGCGCCAGCAGCCAACCGACGACAGGTTCCTACGAGCAGTACTTC.

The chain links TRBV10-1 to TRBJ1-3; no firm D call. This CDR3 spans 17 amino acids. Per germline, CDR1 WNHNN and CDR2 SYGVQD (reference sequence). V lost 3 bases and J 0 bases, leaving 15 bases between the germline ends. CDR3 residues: CASSESGASFSGNTIYF. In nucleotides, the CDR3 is TGCGCCAGCAGTGAATCGGGTGCTTCTTTCTCTGGAAACACCATATATTTT.

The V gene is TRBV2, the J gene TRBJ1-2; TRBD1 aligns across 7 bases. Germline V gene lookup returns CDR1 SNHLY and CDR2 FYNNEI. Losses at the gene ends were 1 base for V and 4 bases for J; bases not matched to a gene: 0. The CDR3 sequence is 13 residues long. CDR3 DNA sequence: TGTGCCAGCAGTGAAGACAGGGGCTATGGCTACACCTTC. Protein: CASSEDRGYGYTF.

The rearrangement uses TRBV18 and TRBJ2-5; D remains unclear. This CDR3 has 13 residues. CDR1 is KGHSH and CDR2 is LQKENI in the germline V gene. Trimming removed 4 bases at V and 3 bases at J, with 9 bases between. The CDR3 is CASSLGRKETQYF. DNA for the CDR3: TGTGCCAGCTCACTGGGCAGGAAAGAGACCCAGTACTTC.